This paragraph covers one T cell receptor (beta chain) sequence. Its antigen is not known. This sample is drawn from a study of blood T cells in healthy people across ages. The study's findings and limits: Relative to aged donors, long-lived donors carried more naive CD4+ cells and displayed higher diversity.

The second PCR ran about 6 to 12 cycles with a sample-barcoded 5' primer and J-beta primers. TCRdb ran MiXCR on the 5' RACE reads and lists one entry per CDR3 protein. The sample contains about a million distinct CDR3 sequences, roughly 51% of which appear only once. V was clipped by 4 bases and J by 8 bases; unmatched bases: 4. Germline values: CDR1 SQVTM, CDR2 ANQGSEA. The CDR3 has 13 residues. The source of this sequence is a woman aged 55-75 years in good health. The sample comprised blood. The genes are TRBV29-1 and TRBJ1-4, with 10 bases fitting TRBD1. The CDR3: CSVGGQGKEKLFF. CDR3 nucleotide sequence: TGCAGCGTTGGGGGACAGGGGAAGGAAAAACTGTTTTTT.